This entry lists 30 T cell receptor beta chains sequenced from one sample in a study of blood T cell repertoires in COVID-19. Sequencing was performed with immunoSEQ multiplex PCR; in TCRdb, only in-frame clones are kept and a portion is missing. The table includes 88,000 or so clones, 65% to 90% detected once. The source material was peripheral blood. The receptors were gathered from a man between 60 and 70 years old with acute or convalescent COVID-19.

This clone occurred a few times. The chain recombines TRBV19 with TRBJ2-5; 13 bases fit TRBD2. V was clipped by 8 bases and J by 5 bases; unmatched bases: 5. Germline V gene lookup returns CDR1 LNHDA and CDR2 SQIVND (reference sequence). This CDR3 contains 14 residues. The DNA for the CDR3 is TGTGCCAGTCGGACTAGCGGGGGTGGGGAGACCCAGTACTTC. It yields the protein CASRTSGGGETQYF.

The V and J genes are TRBV10-3 and TRBJ2-1; TRBD2 matches 7 bases. V lost 4 bases, J lost 6 bases, and 6 bases stayed unmatched. Germline-derived CDR1 and CDR2 are ENHRY and SYGVKD. This CDR3 is built from 14 residues. CDR3 amino acids: CAISGGRRRNEQFF. DNA for the CDR3: TGTGCCATCAGTGGCGGGAGAAGGCGCAATGAGCAGTTCTTC.

The chain is built from TRBV18 and TRBJ2-6; TRBD1 is a possible D gene (5 bases). With 5 bases removed from V and 4 bases from J, the gap between germline ends came to 24 bases. Germline V gene lookup returns CDR1 KGHSH and CDR2 LQKENI. CDR3 length equals 19 residues. The CDR3, as DNA: TGTGCCAGCTCAAGACGCCAGGCGGACAAATCGTCCGGGGCCAACGTCCTGACTTTC. Protein product: CASSRRQADKSSGANVLTF.

The J gene is TRBJ2-3, the V gene TRBV19; 11 bases are shared with TRBD2. V lost 9 bases to trimming and J lost 0 bases; unmatched junction nucleotides: 11. Looked up from germline, CDR1 is LNHDA and CDR2 is SQIVND (reference sequence). The length of the CDR3 is 17 residues. The CDR3 here is CASSGVAGGPSTDTQYF. DNA for the CDR3: TGTGCCAGCTCAGGGGTAGCGGGGGGGCCCAGCACAGATACGCAGTATTTT.

This CDR3 reads CASSFGTGSPDTQYF. CDR3 in DNA: TGTGCCAGCAGTTTCGGGACAGGGTCCCCAGATACGCAGTATTTT. The chain employs TRBV28 and TRBJ2-3, with 9 bases that match TRBD1. The CDR3 has 15 residues. Unmatched junction bases numbered 5, after V lost 3 bases and J lost 4 bases. Per germline, CDR1 MDHEN and CDR2 SYDVKM.

V gene TRBV6-5 combines with J gene TRBJ2-5; 8 positions agree with TRBD2. The CDR3 spans 15 residues. After removal of 7 bases from V and 5 bases from J, the junction contained 12 bases not matched to a gene. Germline V gene sequence: CDR1 MNHEY, CDR2 SVGAGI. CDR3 in amino acids: CASTRGTREGETQYF. DNA of the CDR3: TGTGCCAGCACCAGAGGGACACGGGAGGGCGAGACCCAGTACTTC.

The chain links TRBV24-1 to TRBJ2-7; 10 bases line up with TRBD1. V dropped 3 bases and J dropped 5; count of bases not matched to a gene: 6. The germline gives CDR1 KGHDR, CDR2 SFDVKD. The CDR3 has 15 residues. The CDR3 region has the DNA TGTGCCACCAGTGATCCACGGACAGGGGGGAACGAGCAGTACTTC. This translates into CATSDPRTGGNEQYF.

This chain links TRBV11-3 with TRBJ2-3; TRBD2 matches 9 bases. CDR3 length: 15 residues. The germline V gene has CDR1 SGHNT and CDR2 YENEEA. Trimming cost V 5 bases and J 4 bases; bases outside gene matches: 7. DNA for the CDR3: TGTGCCAGCAGCGTGGGCGGGGGGGCCGCAGATACGCAGTATTTT. Amino acids: CASSVGGGAADTQYF.

The V gene is TRBV7-9, the J gene TRBJ2-7, with TRBD1 as a possible D gene (6 bases). Germline assignment: CDR1 SEHNR and CDR2 FQNEAQ (reference sequence). V lost 3 bases, J lost 2 bases, and 14 bases lay in between. The CDR3 runs 15 residues. In DNA form, the CDR3 reads TGTGCCAGCAGCTTGACAGGACACTCAACCTACGAGCAGTACTTC. Its translation: CASSLTGHSTYEQYF.

The rearrangement links TRBV3-1 (or the pseudogene TRBV3-2) to TRBJ2-6; D may be TRBD2 (5 bases). V was clipped by 5 bases and J by 0 bases, with 8 bases between them. CDR1 and CDR2 (germline): LGHDT, YNNKEL (reference sequence). This CDR3 comprises 15 residues. The CDR3 region has the DNA TGTGCCAGCAGCTCTCGGGGCTCTGGGGCCAACGTCCTGACTTTC. This translates into CASSSRGSGANVLTF.

DNA for the CDR3: TGTGCCAGCAGTGACCTGCGACCGAGGGACAGACGGCAGGGCTATGGCTACACCTTC. Protein: CASSDLRPRDRRQGYGYTF. V gene TRBV6-1 combines with J gene TRBJ1-2; 7 bases align to TRBD1. The CDR3 totals 19 residues. J was trimmed by 4 bases and V by 3 bases; bases with no gene match: 20. Germline-derived CDR1 and CDR2 are MNHNS and SASEGT.

This clone was counted only a few times. This sequence joins TRBV9 and TRBJ2-5; 8 bases agree with TRBD2. Germline lookup yields CDR1 SGDLS and CDR2 YYNGEE. The CDR3 has 14 residues. V lost 3 bases, J lost 4 bases, and 5 bases stayed unmatched. The CDR3 sequence: CASSARLALETQYF. CDR3 DNA sequence: TGTGCCAGCAGCGCCCGACTAGCGTTAGAGACCCAGTACTTC. Full variable domain (remainder filled in from reference TRBV9 and TRBJ2-5): DSGVTQTPKHLITATGQRVTLRCSPRSGDLSVYWYQQSLDQGLQFLIQYYNGEERAKGNILERFSAQQFPDLHSELNLSSLELGDSALYFCASSARLALETQYFGPGTRLLVL.

The chain carries TRBV18 and TRBJ2-5; TRBD2 matches at 14 bases. The CDR3 totals 16 residues. Germline CDR1 and CDR2: KGHSH and LQKENI. V was pared by 5 bases and J by 5 bases, with 7 bases of the junction left unmatched. The CDR3 reads CASSELGLAGDETQYF. In DNA, the CDR3 is TGTGCCAGCTCAGAGTTGGGACTAGCGGGGGACGAGACCCAGTACTTC.

The chain is built from TRBV5-5 and TRBJ1-3; D gene unclear. In germline, CDR1 is SGHKS, CDR2 YYEKEE (reference sequence). V dropped 5 bases and J dropped 0 bases, with 12 bases sitting between them. CDR3 size: 15 residues. CDR3 bases: TGTGCCAGCAGGTTGACCGGGGACTCTGGAAACACCATATATTTT. Its protein is CASRLTGDSGNTIYF.

This chain links TRBV5-1 with TRBJ2-2, with D possibly TRBD2 on 6 matching bases. Trimming took off 0 bases at V and 2 bases at J, with 14 bases between the two ends. In germline, CDR1 is SGHRS, CDR2 YFSETQ. The CDR3 is 17 residues long. CDR3 residues: CASSLAIAVLNTGELFF. CDR3 in DNA: TGCGCCAGCAGCTTGGCCATAGCGGTACTAAACACCGGGGAGCTGTTTTTT.

The rearrangement uses TRBV7-9 and TRBJ2-2, with 10 bases matching TRBD1. The J segment lost 7 bases and the V segment lost 6 bases, leaving 5 bases of the junction unmatched. Germline CDR1 SEHNR, CDR2 FQNEAQ (reference sequence). This CDR3 is built from 14 residues. The CDR3, as DNA: TGTGCCAGCAGGTCCGGGACAGGGGTCGGGGAGCTGTTTTTT. It yields the protein CASRSGTGVGELFF.

V usage is TRBV3-1 (or the pseudogene TRBV3-2) and J usage is TRBJ2-5; 9 nucleotides agree with TRBD2. This CDR3 contains 15 residues. After removal of 5 bases from V and 5 bases from J, the junction contained 9 bases not matched to a gene. Germline V gene sequence: CDR1 LGHDT, CDR2 YNNKEL (reference sequence). The chain's CDR3 is CASSRQAGGWETQYF. The DNA of the CDR3 is TGTGCCAGCAGCAGACAAGCGGGAGGTTGGGAGACCCAGTACTTC.

The V call is TRBV5-1, the J call TRBJ2-7; tentatively, D is TRBD2 (5 bases). V was shortened by 0 bases and J by 2 bases, with 18 bases between the two germline ends. Germline V gene data show CDR1 as SGHRS and CDR2 as YFSETQ. The CDR3 contains 17 residues. The CDR3 DNA reads as TGCGCCAGCAGCTTGGTTCGAGAGGGAAGGCGGGCCTACGAGCAGTACTTC. It codes for CASSLVREGRRAYEQYF.

The chain has TRBV5-8 and TRBJ2-5; 10 nucleotides match TRBD2. Germline V lookup: CDR1 SGHTS, CDR2 YDEGEE. The CDR3 has 17 residues. Trimming at V came to 0 bases and at J to 7 bases, leaving 12 bases not matched to a gene. The CDR3 reads CASSLVALAGVRVTQYF. The CDR3 DNA reads as TGTGCCAGCAGCTTGGTGGCCCTAGCGGGAGTAAGGGTGACCCAGTACTTC.

The J gene is TRBJ2-7, the V gene TRBV29-1, with D unclear. Germline V lookup: CDR1 SQVTM, CDR2 ANQGSEA. This CDR3 has 12 amino acids. V was pared by 3 bases and J by 7 bases, with 13 bases between. The CDR3, as DNA: TGCAGCGTTGAGGGTACCCTCGGGGAGCAGTACTTC. Translated, it gives CSVEGTLGEQYF.

This CDR3 is CASSLSLKNNEQFF. CDR3 in DNA: TGTGCCAGCAGCTTAAGCCTCAAAAACAATGAGCAGTTCTTC. The chain links TRBV11-3 to TRBJ2-1, with D unclear. V lost 2 bases, J lost 5 bases, and 10 bases lay in between. The CDR3 consists of 14 residues. CDR1 is SGHNT, CDR2 YENEEA, per germline. Combining the CDR3 with reference TRBV11-3 and TRBJ2-1 gives the whole variable domain EAGVVQSPRYKIIEKKQPVAFWCNPISGHNTLYWYLQNLGQGPELLIRYENEEAVDDSQLPKDRFSAERLKGVDSTLKIQPAELGDSAVYLCASSLSLKNNEQFFGPGTRLTVL.

V and J are TRBV4-2 and TRBJ2-5; D gene ambiguous. The end of the DNA fits TRBJ2-7 better, so the J call may be wrong. The CDR3 extends over 14 amino acids. Germline V gene data show CDR1 as LGHNA and CDR2 as YNFKEQ. CDR3 nucleotide sequence: TGTGCCAGCAGCCAAGAGGTGAGCGTAGGCGAGCAGTACTTC. It encodes CASSQEVSVGEQYF.

V is TRBV5-1 and J is TRBJ2-7, with 8 nucleotides matching TRBD1. Trimming at V came to 2 bases and at J to 3 bases, leaving 4 bases not matched to a gene. Per germline, CDR1 SGHRS and CDR2 YFSETQ. The CDR3 contains 14 residues. CDR3: CASSFRQGIYEQYF. The CDR3 DNA sequence: TGCGCCAGCAGCTTTAGACAGGGGATCTACGAGCAGTACTTC.

This chain connects TRBV10-3 to TRBJ1-3; TRBD1 matches 8 bases. The CDR3 is 16 residues long. In germline, CDR1 is ENHRY, CDR2 SYGVKD. Germline trimming cut 4 bases from V and 5 bases from J; bases unmatched to any gene: 10. Written as DNA, the CDR3 is TGTGCCATCAGTGTGCTGCCCGGACAGGGAAGAAACACCATATATTTT. Its protein product is CAISVLPGQGRNTIYF.

The table lists this clone with a few counts. V and J are TRBV5-6 and TRBJ2-7; TRBD2 matches at 7 bases. Trimming removed 0 bases from V and 7 bases from J; junction bases left unmatched: 10. This CDR3 spans 15 amino acids. Germline loops: CDR1 SGHDT, CDR2 YYEEEE. The CDR3 DNA reads TGTGCCAGCAGCTTGGGGCTAGCGGCCGGTAGGGAGCAGTACTTC. Residues: CASSLGLAAGREQYF.

This rearrangement joins TRBV27 to TRBJ1-6; possibly TRBD1 for D (5 bases). The length of the CDR3 is 17 residues. Germline V CDR1 and CDR2: MNHEY, SMNVEV (reference sequence). V was trimmed by 2 bases and J by 0 bases, leaving 11 bases between them. DNA of the CDR3: TGTGCCAGCAGTTTAGTAGGGGCCGACTCCTATAATTCACCCCTCCACTTT. Protein: CASSLVGADSYNSPLHF.

This clone was seen a single time. The chain couples TRBV12-3 or TRBV12-4 to TRBJ1-5; D not resolved. There are 13 residues in the CDR3. V dropped 2 bases and J dropped 2 bases, with 4 bases sitting between them. The CDR3 spells CASSLQGNQPQHF. The CDR3 DNA reads as TGTGCCAGCAGTTTACAGGGCAATCAGCCCCAGCATTTT.

The chain couples TRBV3-1 (or the pseudogene TRBV3-2) to TRBJ2-1; D perhaps matches TRBD2 (6 bases). The CDR3 contains 15 residues. V was trimmed by 0 bases and J by 1 base, leaving 7 bases between them. Germline assignment: CDR1 LGHDT and CDR2 YNNKEL (reference sequence). This chain's CDR3 is CASSQDAGSYNEQFF. For the CDR3, the DNA is TGTGCCAGCAGCCAAGACGCGGGGTCCTACAATGAGCAGTTCTTC.

This clone has just one count. This chain uses TRBV18 with TRBJ1-1, with 12 bases that match TRBD1. This CDR3 spans 16 amino acids. The V gene end was trimmed by 4 bases and the J gene end by 3 bases; junction bases not matched to a gene: 6. The V gene's germline CDR1 is KGHSH and CDR2 LQKENI. CDR3 residues: CASSRGQGAGDTEAFF. CDR3 DNA: TGTGCCAGCTCACGGGGACAGGGGGCTGGGGACACTGAAGCTTTCTTT. The full variable domain, its missing parts supplied by reference TRBV18 and TRBJ1-1, is NAGVMQNPRHLVRRRGQEARLRCSPMKGHSHVYWYRQLPEEGLKFMVYLQKENIIDESGMPKERFSAEFPKEGPSILRIQQVVRGDSAAYFCASSRGQGAGDTEAFFGQGTRLTVV.

The V call is TRBV3-1 (or the pseudogene TRBV3-2), the J call TRBJ2-1, with 8 bases that match TRBD2. The CDR3 is made up of 16 amino acids. After removal of 4 bases from V and 6 bases from J, the junction contained 11 bases not matched to a gene. Germline V CDR1 and CDR2: LGHDT, YNNKEL (reference sequence). For the CDR3, the DNA is TGTGCCAGCAGCCCCCTCATGCGGCTAGCGGGCAATGAGCAGTTCTTC. As protein: CASSPLMRLAGNEQFF.